This TCR beta chain was captured by sequencing in a study of cytomegalovirus exposure and HLA in healthy donors. Trimming left V 4 bases short and J 1 base short, with 6 bases between. The CDR3 extends over 13 amino acids. Germline V gives CDR1 LNHDA, CDR2 SQIVND (reference sequence). With respect to this clone: The antigen is undetermined.

Study-level results: Later analysis demonstrated an association between a missense DCLRE1C variant and TCR beta V- and J-gene trimming. What a later analysis reportedly showed was that an Asian-associated ancestry cluster had fewer N-insertions than the approximately 700-donor mean. Highly shared variants forming one cluster were likely a sequencing artifact. According to an earlier analysis, most TCR beta V segments yielded productive rearrangements about 87% or about 30% of the time.

The study ran its PCR with 60 Vbeta and 13 Jbeta primers. This table comes from immunoSEQ multiplex PCR, and its TCRdb copy is limited to in-frame clones, with some not included. The sample records about 160,000 clones, more than 60% being singletons. The receptor's source is a man aged 35 to 55 in good health and CMV-seronegative. The sequenced material came from PBMCs. The V and J genes are TRBV19 and TRBJ2-3; D is perhaps TRBD2 (6 bases). This chain's CDR3 is CASSRRGTDTQYF. The CDR3, as DNA: TGTGCCAGTAGTAGGAGGGGCACAGATACGCAGTATTTT.